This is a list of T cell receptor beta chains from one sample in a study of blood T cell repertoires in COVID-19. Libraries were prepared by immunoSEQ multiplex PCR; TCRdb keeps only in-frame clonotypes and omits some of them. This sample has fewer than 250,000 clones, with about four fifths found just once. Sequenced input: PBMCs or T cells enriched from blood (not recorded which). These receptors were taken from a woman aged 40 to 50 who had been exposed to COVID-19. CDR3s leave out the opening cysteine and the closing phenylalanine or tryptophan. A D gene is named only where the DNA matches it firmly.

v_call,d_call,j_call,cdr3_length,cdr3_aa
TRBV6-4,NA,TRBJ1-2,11,ASSSLANYGYT
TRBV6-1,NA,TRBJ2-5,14,ASSEGGTPFQETQY
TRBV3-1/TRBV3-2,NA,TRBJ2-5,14,ASSQMGRGDQETQY
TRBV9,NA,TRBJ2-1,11,ARGASRDNEQF
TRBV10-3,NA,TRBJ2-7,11,AITERVDYEQY
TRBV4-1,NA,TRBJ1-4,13,ASSQDPGLWEKLF
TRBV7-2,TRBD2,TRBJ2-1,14,ASSLAGGGADNEQF
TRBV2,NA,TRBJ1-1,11,ASALSGNTEAF
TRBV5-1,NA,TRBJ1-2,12,ASSLLAREDGYT
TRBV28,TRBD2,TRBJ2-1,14,ASSQTGLAAYNEQF
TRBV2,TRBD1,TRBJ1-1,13,ASSVTGGWNTEAF
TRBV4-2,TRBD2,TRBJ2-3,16,ASSRTSGGGSNPDTQY
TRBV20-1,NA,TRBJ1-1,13,SASGATAGDTEAF
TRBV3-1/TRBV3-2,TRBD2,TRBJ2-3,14,ASSRLAGSGTDTQY
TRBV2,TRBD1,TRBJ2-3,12,ASMYRGFTDTQY
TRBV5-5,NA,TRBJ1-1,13,ASSLGGGVNTEAF
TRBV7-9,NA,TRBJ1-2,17,ASSLGRRNLRTPNYGYT
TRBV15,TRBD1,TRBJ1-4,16,ATRRAGTGGMTNEKLF
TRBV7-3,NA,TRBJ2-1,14,ASSSTPGLYYNEQF
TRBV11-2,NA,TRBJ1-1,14,ASRPLRGKKNTEAF
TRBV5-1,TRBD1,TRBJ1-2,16,ASSLAYSFLDRAVGYT
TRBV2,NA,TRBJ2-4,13,ASSEDFVAKNIQY
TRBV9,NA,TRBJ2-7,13,ASSVDPGHSYEQY
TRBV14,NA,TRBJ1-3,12,ASSLGHAGNTIY
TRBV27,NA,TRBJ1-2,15,ASRGTAGSLAAGGYT
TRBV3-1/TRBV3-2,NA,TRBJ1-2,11,ASSVGTDYGYT
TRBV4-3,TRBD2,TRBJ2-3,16,ASSQAPIRGGARDTQY
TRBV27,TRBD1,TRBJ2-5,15,ASSLSTGTVYQETQY
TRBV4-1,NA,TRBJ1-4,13,ASSQAWGGGEKLF
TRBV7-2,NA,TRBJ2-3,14,ASTPGGAQSTDTQY
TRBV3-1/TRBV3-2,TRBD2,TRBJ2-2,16,ASSQGQRGPLNTGELF
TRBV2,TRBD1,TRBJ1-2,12,ASRYGQGSYGYT
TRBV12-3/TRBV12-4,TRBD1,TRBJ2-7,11,ASSQTGRYEQY
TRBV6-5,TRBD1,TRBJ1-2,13,ASRGLTGAGYGYT
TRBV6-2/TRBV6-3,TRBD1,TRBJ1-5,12,ASRPGQGRQPQH
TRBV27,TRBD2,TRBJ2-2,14,ASSLGTSGNTGELF
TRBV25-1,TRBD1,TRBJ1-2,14,ASSGQTDRVGYGYT
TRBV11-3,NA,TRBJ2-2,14,ASSLMGAPHTGELF
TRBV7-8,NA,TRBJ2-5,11,ASRPRARGTQY
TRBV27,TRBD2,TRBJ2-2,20,ASKKGPSGVFDARSLTGELF
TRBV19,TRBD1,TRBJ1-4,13,ASSHQQGGGEKLF
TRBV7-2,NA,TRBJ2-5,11,ASRTAPQETQY
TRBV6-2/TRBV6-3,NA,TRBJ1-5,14,ASSPADSTGNQPQH
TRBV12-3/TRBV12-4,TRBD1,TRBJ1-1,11,ASSQTGGTEAF
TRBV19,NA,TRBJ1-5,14,ASTSGLSLSRGSQH
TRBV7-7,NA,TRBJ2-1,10,ASSSGGGEQF
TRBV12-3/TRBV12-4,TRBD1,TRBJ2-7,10,ASSFQGDEQY
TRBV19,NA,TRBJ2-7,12,ASSAGRNHNEQY
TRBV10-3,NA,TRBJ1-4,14,AISESREGANEKLF
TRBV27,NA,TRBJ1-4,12,ASSLSPNNEKLF